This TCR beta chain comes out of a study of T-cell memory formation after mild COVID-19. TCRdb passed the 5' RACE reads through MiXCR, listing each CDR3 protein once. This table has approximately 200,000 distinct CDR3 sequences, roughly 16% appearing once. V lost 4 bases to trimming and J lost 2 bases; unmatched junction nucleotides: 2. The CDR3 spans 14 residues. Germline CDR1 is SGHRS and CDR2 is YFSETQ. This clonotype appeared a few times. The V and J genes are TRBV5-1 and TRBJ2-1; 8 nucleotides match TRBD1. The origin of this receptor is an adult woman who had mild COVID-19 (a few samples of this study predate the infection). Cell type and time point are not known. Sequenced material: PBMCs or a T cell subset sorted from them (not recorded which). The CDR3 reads CASSLDRAYNEQFF. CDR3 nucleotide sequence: TGCGCCAGCAGCCTGGACAGGGCCTACAATGAGCAGTTCTTC.